This T cell receptor beta chain was captured in a study of T cell responses to AZD1222 COVID-19 vaccine (dated by TCRdb to 2020 to 2022). With regard to the full study: Because spike-specific TCR depth and breadth did not differ between the two schedules, AZD1222 recipients who got a second dose at roughly 4 weeks were pooled with those who got a second dose at roughly 12 weeks. TCR sequencing covered some 250 trial participants: some 210 given two doses of AZD1222 and 26 given two doses of MenACWY control vaccine. Enrollment into the trials was organized by age into subgroups of 18-55, 56-69 and 70-plus years, and those subgroups contained 148, 28 and 57 TCR-sequenced participants, respectively. General study outcomes and caveats: Most participants were white British and females outnumbered males, and the authors suggested that clonal diversity may have been underestimated. Conclusions about previously exposed vaccinees are limited, since just six AZD1222 recipients were seropositive for SARS-CoV-2 at baseline. The vaccine-associated CD4 TCRs covered the entire spike protein, and the dominant responses fell in regions 160-218 and 743-854. No day 14 peak-response samples were available, so repertoires were characterized only after the peak T cell response. Spike-specific TCR breadth and depth rose significantly after two AZD1222 doses compared with day 0 and with MenACWY recipients. The 56-69-year group was small, and its depth increase did not reach significance, likely because of low power. Reportedly, almost half of the unique spike-specific TCRs recognized epitopes lying outside the regions that are mutated in the B.1.351 and B.1.1.7 variants.

Interpreted using the paper, the time point label stands for: baseline before first vaccination. The vaccinee samples were drawn from two UK trials, COV001 and COV002, one of which was a single-blind randomized controlled phase 2/3 trial testing AZD1222 (ChAdOx1 nCoV-19) in healthy adults. For TCRbeta chain sequencing, PBMC samples from trial participants were taken at day 0 and at day 28 after the second dose. From its cysteine to its phenylalanine, the CDR3 spans 14 amino acids. This entry keeps only the CDR3 DNA: 42 bases, framed from base 1. V loses 7 bases at its end and J loses 5 bases; junction bases beyond the gene matches: 7. In the germline V gene (reference sequence), CDR1 corresponds to LNHDA and CDR2 to SQIVND. The CDR3 regions of human TCRbeta chains were analyzed by immunosequencing. In the authors' own workflow: TCRs in the repertoires were matched against a reference library of SARS-CoV-2-specific TCRs that had been generated with the MIRA antigen-specificity platform. Breadth meant the fraction of unique TCRs that were SARS-CoV-2-associated, whereas depth meant the fraction of total T cells that were SARS-CoV-2-associated. Each spike-specific TCR was assigned to its reactive spike region and to a CD4 or CD8 class using the MIRA data. Log10-transformed breadth and depth values were compared by one-way ANOVA with Sidak's multiple comparisons tests. TCRdb retrieved this table from immuneACCESS and kept in-frame rearrangements only. Not all clones are present; in checked studies, unresolved V genes account for under half, and no reason is known for the remainder. The V and J calls and the clone size are those of that table, but D and trimming were determined from the DNA. This sample holds fewer than 200,000 clones; over 85% were observed only once. The ten largest clonotypes hold around 1.5% of the sample.

Remarks on this clone: The antigen it recognizes is unknown. No per-base quality is available; no much larger clone lies one base away.

This receptor was obtained from an adult in good health. Sequenced here: peripheral blood, sampled on day 0 of AZD1222 vaccination. The chain was built from TRBV19 and TRBJ1-4, with 7 bases in between that match TRBD1. In nucleotides, the sequence is TGTGCCAGTAACAGGGGAGGGCGGAATGAAAAACTGTTTTTT. The encoded protein is CASNRGGRNEKLFF.